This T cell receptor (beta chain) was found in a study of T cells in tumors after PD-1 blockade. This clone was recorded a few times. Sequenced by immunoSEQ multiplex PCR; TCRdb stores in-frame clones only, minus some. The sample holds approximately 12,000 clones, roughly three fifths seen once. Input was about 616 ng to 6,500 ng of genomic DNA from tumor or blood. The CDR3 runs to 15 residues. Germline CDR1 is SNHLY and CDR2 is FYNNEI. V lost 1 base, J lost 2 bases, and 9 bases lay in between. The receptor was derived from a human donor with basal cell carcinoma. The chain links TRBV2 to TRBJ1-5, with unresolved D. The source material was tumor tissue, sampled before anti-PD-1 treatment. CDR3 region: CASSEGGFGNQPQHF. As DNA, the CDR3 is TGTGCCAGCAGTGAAGGAGGGTTTGGCAATCAGCCCCAGCATTTT.